This entry lists 14 T cell receptor beta chains sequenced from one sample in a study of cytomegalovirus exposure and HLA in healthy donors. PCR amplification relied on 60 Vbeta primers (plus 13 Jbeta primers). Sequenced by immunoSEQ multiplex PCR; TCRdb stores in-frame clones only, minus some. The sample holds over 100,000 clones, approximately 70% seen once. The material sequenced was PBMCs. These TCRs come from a man aged 25-45 years in good health and CMV-seropositive.

The gene calls are TRBV11-2 and TRBJ1-1; the match to TRBD1 covers 7 bases. The V and J ends lost 3 bases and 5 bases, in that order; junction bases with no gene match: 9. Per the germline V gene, CDR1 is SGHAT and CDR2 is FQNNGV. CDR3 length: 15 residues. The CDR3 nucleotides read TGTGCCAGCAGCTTGGACAGGACCTACGGAACTGAAGCTTTCTTT. Translating gives CASSLDRTYGTEAFF.

The genes are TRBV30 and TRBJ2-1; TRBD2 is a possible D gene (5 bases). Germline values: CDR1 GTSNPN, CDR2 SVGIG (reference sequence). CDR3 size: 17 residues. Trimming took off 1 base at V and 6 bases at J, with 22 bases between the two ends. CDR3 nucleotide sequence: TGTGCCTGGAGTGGATGGACTCACCGATCTCCTCGCAATGAGCAGTTCTTC. Translating it yields CAWSGWTHRSPRNEQFF.

This rearrangement joins TRBV27 to TRBJ1-2, with 10 bases identical to TRBD1. Germline assignment: CDR1 MNHEY and CDR2 SMNVEV (reference sequence). After removal of 5 bases from V and 8 bases from J, the junction contained 5 bases not matched to a gene. The CDR3 spans 13 residues. The CDR3 reads CASSHRQGAGYTF. CDR3 nucleotide sequence: TGTGCCAGCAGTCATCGACAGGGGGCAGGCTACACCTTC.

The chain has TRBV19 and TRBJ1-1, with TRBD1 as a possible D gene (5 bases). This CDR3 contains 15 residues. The germline V gene encodes CDR1 LNHDA and CDR2 SQIVND (reference sequence). V was cut by 1 base and J by 1 base, with 10 bases left in between. CDR3 protein: CASSIAVRANTEAFF. The CDR3 bases are TGTGCCAGTAGTATAGCTGTCAGGGCGAACACTGAAGCTTTCTTT.

V is TRBV28 and J is TRBJ2-1; no definite D call. The germline V gene has CDR1 MDHEN and CDR2 SYDVKM. The CDR3 covers 11 residues. Trimming removed 8 bases from V and 12 bases from J, with 14 bases in between. CDR3: CASGPRVGQFF. The CDR3 region has the DNA TGTGCCAGCGGTCCTCGGGTAGGGCAGTTCTTC.

The chain employs TRBV11-2 and TRBJ1-3; D is uncertain. The CDR3 spans 14 residues. The V gene lost 5 bases and the J gene lost 0 bases, with 8 bases spanning the gap. Germline CDR1 and CDR2: SGHAT and FQNNGV. The CDR3 DNA is TGTGCCAGCAGCCCCCTAACCTCTGGAAACACCATATATTTT. This translates into CASSPLTSGNTIYF.

The gene calls are TRBV5-4 and TRBJ2-7; 9 positions agree with TRBD2. Unmatched junction bases numbered 9, after V lost 5 bases and J lost 3 bases. CDR3 length: 15 residues. The germline V gene has CDR1 SGHNT and CDR2 YYREEE (reference sequence). The chain's CDR3 is CASSPGTSKIYEQYF. The CDR3 DNA reads TGTGCCAGCAGTCCCGGGACTAGCAAGATCTACGAGCAGTACTTC.

This clone came up a few times. J is TRBJ2-7 and V is TRBV10-1; 11 bases agree with TRBD1. The V gene's germline CDR1 is WNHNN and CDR2 SYGVQD (reference sequence). The CDR3 length is 14 residues. Germline trimming cut 1 base from V and 6 bases from J; bases unmatched to any gene: 2. The CDR3: CASSEWDRGSEQYF. CDR3 DNA: TGCGCCAGCAGTGAGTGGGACAGGGGGAGCGAGCAGTACTTC.

This chain links TRBV28 with TRBJ2-5, with 10 bases lining up with TRBD1. V lost 3 bases to trimming and J lost 5 bases; unmatched junction nucleotides: 6. The CDR3 contains 15 residues. Germline V gene data show CDR1 as MDHEN and CDR2 as SYDVKM. The CDR3 here is CASSFMGQGIETQYF. CDR3 nucleotide sequence: TGTGCCAGCAGTTTCATGGGACAGGGGATCGAGACCCAGTACTTC.

This sequence joins TRBV15 and TRBJ2-1; D is possibly TRBD2 (6 bases). V was pared by 0 bases and J by 3 bases, with 9 bases between. The CDR3 contains 15 residues. Germline V gene data show CDR1 as LNHNV and CDR2 as YYDKDF (reference sequence). CDR3 coding DNA: TGTGCCACCAGCAGAGACGGGAGTGGCTACAATGAGCAGTTCTTC. Amino acid sequence: CATSRDGSGYNEQFF.

The gene calls are TRBV18 and TRBJ2-7; possibly TRBD2 for D (6 bases). V shed 1 base and J shed 0 bases, with 10 bases lying between them. Germline CDR1 reads KGHSH; CDR2 reads LQKENI. The CDR3 extends over 15 amino acids. The CDR3 coding sequence is TGTGCCAGCTCACCACAGGGAGCGGGCTCCTACGAGCAGTACGTC. Translated: CASSPQGAGSYEQYV.

The chain carries TRBV6-5 and TRBJ1-5, with D unresolved. In germline, CDR1 is MNHEY, CDR2 SVGAGI. The CDR3 contains 13 residues. V was clipped by 7 bases and J by 7 bases, with 14 bases between them. As DNA, the CDR3 is TGTGCCAGCAACTCGGTCCCGGGGCAGCCCCAGCATTTT. Its translation: CASNSVPGQPQHF.

The chain links TRBV5-6 to TRBJ1-5; TRBD1 aligns across 7 bases. The CDR3 sequence is 16 residues long. Germline V gene sequence: CDR1 SGHDT, CDR2 YYEEEE. Trimming at V came to 1 base and at J to 4 bases, leaving 8 bases not matched to a gene. The CDR3 reads CASSLWPGGRNQPQHF. The CDR3 DNA follows: TGTGCCAGCAGCTTGTGGCCAGGGGGACGGAATCAGCCCCAGCATTTT. The full variable domain, rest sourced from reference TRBV5-6 and TRBJ1-5, is DAGVTQSPTHLIKTRGQQVTLRCSPKSGHDTVSWYQQALGQGPQFIFQYYEEEERQRGNFPDRFSGHQFPNYSSELNVNALLLGDSALYLCASSLWPGGRNQPQHFGDGTRLSIL.

This clone was observed once. This chain uses TRBV4-3 with TRBJ2-1, with a weak D call TRBD2 (6 bases). This CDR3 is built from 17 residues. CDR1 and CDR2 from the germline V gene are LGHNA and YSLEER. The ends were cut back, 2 bases at V and 0 bases at J, with 14 bases in the middle. The DNA for the CDR3 is TGCGCCAGCAGCCAACAATGGGGGGTGAGCTCCTACAATGAGCAGTTCTTC. Translated: CASSQQWGVSSYNEQFF.